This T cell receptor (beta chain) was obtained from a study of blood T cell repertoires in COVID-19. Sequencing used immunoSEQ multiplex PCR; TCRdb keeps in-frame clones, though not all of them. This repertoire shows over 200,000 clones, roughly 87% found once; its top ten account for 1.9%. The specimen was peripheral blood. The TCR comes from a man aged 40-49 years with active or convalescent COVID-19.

Written as DNA, the CDR3 is TGTGCCAGCAGTTTATCCGGCGGGACGATCACCTACGAGCAGTACTTC. Translation gives CASSLSGGTITYEQYF. The chain has TRBV27 and TRBJ2-7, with D possibly TRBD2 on 6 matching bases. Trimming stripped 0 bases from V and 2 bases from J, with 14 bases between. The CDR3 has 16 residues. Germline lookup yields CDR1 MNHEY and CDR2 SMNVEV (reference sequence).